This T cell receptor beta chain was sequenced for a study of T cells in Graves' hyperthyroidism and ophthalmopathy. Amplified regions were TCR beta CDR3 sequences from RNA transcripts. The TCR CDR3 first-round RT-PCR relied on the HTBI primer set. TCRdb itself ran the multiplex PCR reads through MiXCR, one entry per CDR3 protein. The sample has 300,000 to 500,000 distinct CDR3 sequences; 14% to 15% are singletons. This clonotype was picked up many times. The antigen remains undetermined. PBMCs were sourced from roughly 10 ml fresh peripheral blood. Points from the study as a whole: Within blood appeared most thyroid clonotypes that had expanded above 0.001. Ophthalmopathy onset followed model prediction by a median approximately 7 months.

The CDR3 totals 14 residues. V was clipped by 5 bases and J by 4 bases; unmatched bases: 7. Looked up from germline, CDR1 is MNHNS and CDR2 is SASEGT. Sequenced: blood. This sequence joins TRBV6-1 and TRBJ2-5; 7 bases fit TRBD2. This TCR came from a young woman with Graves' hyperthyroidism. DNA for the CDR3: TGTGCCAGCAGTACCATGGGGGGGATAGAGACCCAGTACTTC. Translated: CASSTMGGIETQYF.